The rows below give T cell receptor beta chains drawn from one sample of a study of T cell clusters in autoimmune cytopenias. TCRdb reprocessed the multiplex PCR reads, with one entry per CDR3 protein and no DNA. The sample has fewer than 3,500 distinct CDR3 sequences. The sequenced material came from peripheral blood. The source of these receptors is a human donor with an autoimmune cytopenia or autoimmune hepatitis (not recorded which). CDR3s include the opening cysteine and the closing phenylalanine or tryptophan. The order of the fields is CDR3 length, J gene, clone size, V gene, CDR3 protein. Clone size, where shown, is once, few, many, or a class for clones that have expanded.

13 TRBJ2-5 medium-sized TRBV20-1 CSFSLAGEKTQYF
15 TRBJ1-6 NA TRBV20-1 CSAREVPVYNSPLHF
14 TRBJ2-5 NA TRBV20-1 CSAPSLADQETQYF
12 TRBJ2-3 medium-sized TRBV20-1 CSARGGTDTQYF
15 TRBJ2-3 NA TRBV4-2 CASSQPGGAVDTQYF
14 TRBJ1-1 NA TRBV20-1 CSARYRGPWTEAFF
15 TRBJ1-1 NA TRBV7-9 CASSLALAGNTEAFF
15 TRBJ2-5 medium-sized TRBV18 CASSRGLAGQETQYF
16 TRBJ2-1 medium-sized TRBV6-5 CASRGLVTRGGDEQFF
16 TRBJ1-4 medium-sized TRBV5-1 CASSLGTYPTNEKLFF
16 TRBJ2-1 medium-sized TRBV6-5 CASSRTSGRAWNEQFF
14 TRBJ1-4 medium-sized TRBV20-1 CSASGWKTNEKLFF
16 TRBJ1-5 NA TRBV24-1 CATSDAGTSSNQPQHF
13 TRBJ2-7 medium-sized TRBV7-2 CASSLTPRASGYF
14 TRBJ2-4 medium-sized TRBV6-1 CASSEVGPGNIQYF
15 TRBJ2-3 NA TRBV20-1 CSANAPGLASDTQYF
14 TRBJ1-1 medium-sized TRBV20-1 CSANWAGRATEAFF
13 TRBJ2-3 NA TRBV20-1 CSAVGTSTDTQYF
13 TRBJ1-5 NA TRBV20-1 CSAAEGGNQPQHF
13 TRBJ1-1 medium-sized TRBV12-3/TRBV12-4 CASSLDSITEAFF
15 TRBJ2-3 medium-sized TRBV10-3 CAISESVRGGDTQYF
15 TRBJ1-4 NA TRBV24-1 CATSDRQGAKEKLFF